This T cell receptor beta chain is from a study of kidney transplant recipient with SARS-CoV-2 infection. MiXCR was run by TCRdb on the reads, yielding one entry per CDR3 protein. Of roughly 250,000 distinct CDR3 sequences in the sample, more than 25% are singletons; the top ten hold roughly 7%. This clonotype showed up just a few times. The clonotype originates from a male patient in his thirties who had COVID-19 and was a kidney transplant recipient. A subset of T cells may come from the graft donor. This sample comprised a blood sample, obtained at baseline and between days 110 and 120 from a kidney transplant recipient.

CDR3 sequence reads: CASSLGAGNIQYF. For the CDR3, the DNA is TGTGCCAGTAGTTTAGGCGCCGGAAACATTCAGTACTTC. This chain connects TRBV19 to TRBJ2-4; no definite D call. CDR1 and CDR2 from the germline V gene are LNHDA and SQIVND (reference sequence). V lost 5 bases, J lost 6 bases, and 11 bases lay in between. The CDR3 runs 13 residues.